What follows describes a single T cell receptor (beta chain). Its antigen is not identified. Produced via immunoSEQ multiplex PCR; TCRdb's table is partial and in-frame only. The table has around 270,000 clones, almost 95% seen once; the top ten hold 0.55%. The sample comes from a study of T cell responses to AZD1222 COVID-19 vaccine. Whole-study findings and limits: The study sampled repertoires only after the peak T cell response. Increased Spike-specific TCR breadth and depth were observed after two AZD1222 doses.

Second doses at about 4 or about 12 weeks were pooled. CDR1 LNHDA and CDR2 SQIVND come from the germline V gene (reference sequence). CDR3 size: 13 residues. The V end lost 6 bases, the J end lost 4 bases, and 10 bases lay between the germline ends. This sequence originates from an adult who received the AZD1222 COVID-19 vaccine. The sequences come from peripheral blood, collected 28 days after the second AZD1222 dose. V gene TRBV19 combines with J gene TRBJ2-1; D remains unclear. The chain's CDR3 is CASSLLIYNEQFF. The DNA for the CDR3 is TGTGCCAGTAGCCTCCTCATATACAATGAGCAGTTCTTC.